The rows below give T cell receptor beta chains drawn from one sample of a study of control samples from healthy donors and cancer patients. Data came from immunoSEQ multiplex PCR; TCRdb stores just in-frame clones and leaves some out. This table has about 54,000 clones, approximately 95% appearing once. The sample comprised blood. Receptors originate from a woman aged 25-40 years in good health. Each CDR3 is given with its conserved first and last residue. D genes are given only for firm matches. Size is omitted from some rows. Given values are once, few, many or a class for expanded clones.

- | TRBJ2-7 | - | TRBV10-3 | TGTGCCATCAGTGAGTCGGGCGGGGAAAGAGGAGAGCAGTACTTC | CAISESGGERGEQYF
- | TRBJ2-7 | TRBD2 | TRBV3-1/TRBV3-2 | TGTGCCAGCAGCTGGACTAGCGGGAGCGAGCAGTACTTC | CASSWTSGSEQYF
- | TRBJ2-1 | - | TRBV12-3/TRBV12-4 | TGTGCCAGCAGTTTATCCCGTATGAGTGAGCAGTTCTTC | CASSLSRMSEQFF
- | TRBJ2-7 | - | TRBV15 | TGTGCCACCAGCAGACAGGGTGGATCCTACGAGCAGTACTTC | CATSRQGGSYEQYF
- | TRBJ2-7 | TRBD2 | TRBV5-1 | TGCGCCAGCAGCAGCACCGGGACTAGCTCCTACGAGCAGTACTTC | CASSSTGTSSYEQYF
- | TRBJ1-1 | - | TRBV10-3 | TGTGCCATCAGGCCCGGGACAAGTAACATGAACACTGAAGCTTTCTTT | CAIRPGTSNMNTEAFF
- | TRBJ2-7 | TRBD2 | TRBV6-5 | TGTGCCAGCAGGTGGACTAGCGGGAGCTACGAGCAGTACTTC | CASRWTSGSYEQYF
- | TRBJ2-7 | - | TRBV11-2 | TGTGCCAGCAGCTCCACCTTGGACAGCGAGCAGTACTTC | CASSSTLDSEQYF
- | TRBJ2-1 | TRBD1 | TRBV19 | TGTGCCAGTAGTATGGGAGACAGGGGTAATGAGCAGTTCTTC | CASSMGDRGNEQFF
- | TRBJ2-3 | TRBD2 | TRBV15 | TGTGCCACCAGCACATCCGCCCTAGCGGGAGTTACAGATACGCAGTATTTT | CATSTSALAGVTDTQYF
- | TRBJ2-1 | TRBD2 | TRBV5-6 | TGTGCCAGCAGCAAAATCGCTAGCGGGAGGGCCCGGGATGAGCAGTTCTTC | CASSKIASGRARDEQFF
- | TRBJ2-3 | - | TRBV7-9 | TGTGCCAGCAGCCCAGAGTTGGTCCTCGATGAACAGTATTTT | CASSPELVLDEQYF
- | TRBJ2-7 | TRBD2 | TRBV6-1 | TGTGCCAGCAGTGAAGTTCTTAGACTAGCGGGACGAGGGACCCCCTACGAGCAGTACTTC | CASSEVLRLAGRGTPYEQYF
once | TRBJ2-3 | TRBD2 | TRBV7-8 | TGTGCCAGCAACGGGAGGGGCACAGATACGCAGTATTTT | CASNGRGTDTQYF
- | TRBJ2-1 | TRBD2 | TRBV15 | TGTGCCACCGGGGGACTAGCGGGGAATGAGCAGTTCTTC | CATGGLAGNEQFF
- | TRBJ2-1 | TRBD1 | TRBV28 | TGTGCCAGCAGTTCGGGACAGGGGGCCATCTTC | CASSSGQGAIF
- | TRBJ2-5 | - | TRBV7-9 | TGTGCCAGCAGCTTAGAACTCCAAGAGACCCAGTACTTC | CASSLELQETQYF
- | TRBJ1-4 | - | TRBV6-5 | TGTGCCAGCAGACCCATACAAGGAGCTAATGAAAAACTGTTTTTT | CASRPIQGANEKLFF
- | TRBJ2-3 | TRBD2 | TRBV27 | TGTGCCAGCGGGACTAGCGGGAGTTTTTGGACAGATACGCAGTATTTT | CASGTSGSFWTDTQYF
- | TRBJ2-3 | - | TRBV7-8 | TGTGCCAGCAGCTTCCGCAGGGCGAACCCAGATACGCAGTATTTT | CASSFRRANPDTQYF
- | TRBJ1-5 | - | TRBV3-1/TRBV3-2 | TGTGCCAGCAGCCCCGGGACGGCAGAGCCCCAGCATTTT | CASSPGTAEPQHF
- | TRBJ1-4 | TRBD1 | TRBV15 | TGTGCCACCAGCAGAGATCCTGGGACAGGGATTGAAAAACTGTTTTTT | CATSRDPGTGIEKLFF
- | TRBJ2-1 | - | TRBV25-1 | TGTGCCAGCAGTGAATGGGGCGGGATTTACAATGAGCAGTTCTTC | CASSEWGGIYNEQFF
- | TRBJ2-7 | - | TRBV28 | TGTGCCAGCAGCCCTATGGACAGTAGCTCCTACGAGCAGTACTTC | CASSPMDSSSYEQYF
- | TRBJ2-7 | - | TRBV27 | TGTGCCAGCAGTTGGGGGGACGGGTCCTACGAGCAGTACTTC | CASSWGDGSYEQYF
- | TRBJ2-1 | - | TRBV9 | TGTGCCAGCAGCGTATGGGCGGACGCCAATGAGCAGTTCTTC | CASSVWADANEQFF
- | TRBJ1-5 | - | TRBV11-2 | TGTGCCAGCAGCCGTCGAGGGGGAAGCAATCAGCCCCAGCATTTT | CASSRRGGSNQPQHF
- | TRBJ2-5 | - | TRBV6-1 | TGTGCCAGCAGTGAGACCCCGTCCGGGGGCAGGGAGACCCAGTACTTC | CASSETPSGGRETQYF
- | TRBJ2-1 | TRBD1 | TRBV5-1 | TGCGCCAGCAGCCAAAATTACAGGGGCAATGAGCAGTTCTTC | CASSQNYRGNEQFF
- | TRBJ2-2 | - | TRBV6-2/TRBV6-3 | TGTGCCAGCAGTTATAAGGGTGAGGCCGGGGAGCTGTTTTTT | CASSYKGEAGELFF
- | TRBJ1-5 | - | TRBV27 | TGTGCCACGGCCGGTCAATTTAATCAGCCCCAGCATTTT | CATAGQFNQPQHF
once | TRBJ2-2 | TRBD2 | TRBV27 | TGTGCCAGCAGTTTAGGCGGGGGGGGCGGGGAGCTGTTTTTT | CASSLGGGGGELFF
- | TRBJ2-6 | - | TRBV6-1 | TGTGCCAGCAGTGATTTTGGTTCTGGGGCCAACGTCCTGACTTTC | CASSDFGSGANVLTF